This TCR beta chain is drawn from a study of metastatic and nonmetastatic thyroid tumors. Turning to the study itself: Repertoires were compared across blood and tumor or nodule tissue from malignant and benign thyroid patients. Overall study findings and caveats: A significant increase in TCR beta diversity was reportedly seen in malignant thyroid tumors relative to benign nodules, in blood and tumor.

Per the original methods: Between-group CDR3 differences, defined by clinicopathological status, yielded a distant-metastasis classifier for papillary thyroid cancer. TCRdb re-called the PCR reads via MiXCR. The V and J calls follow TCRdb's processing rather than the paper's. This table has about 7,800 clones, 25% to 30% appearing once. None of the patients had undergone any treatment ahead of thyroid surgery. Trimming left V 6 bases short and J 0 bases short, with 8 bases between. The V gene's germline CDR1 is SNHLY and CDR2 FYNNEI. The CDR3 is 13 amino acids. To note about this clone: The antigen is not known.

The chain is built from TRBV2 and TRBJ2-5; D remains ambiguous. This receptor was obtained from a female donor with papillary thyroid cancer or a benign thyroid nodule (not recorded which). Some clones in this sample may be carry-over from other donors' samples. Sequenced: adjacent normal tissue. The CDR3 reads CASSVGYQETQYF. The CDR3 DNA sequence: TGTGCCAGCAGCGTAGGGTACCAAGAGACCCAGTACTTC. The whole variable domain, remainder taken from reference TRBV2 and TRBJ2-5, is EPEVTQTPSHQVTQMGQEVILRCVPISNHLYFYWYRQILGQKVEFLVSFYNNEISEKSEIFDDQFSVERPDGSNFTLKIRSTKLEDSAMYFCASSVGYQETQYFGPGTRLLVL.